This TCR beta chain was profiled in a study of T-cell reconstitution after alpha-beta-depleted transplantation in children (dated by TCRdb to the mid-2010s). Looking at the study overall: The study quantitatively tracked T-cell immune reconstitution after TCRalphabeta/CD19-depleted allogeneic hematopoietic cell transplantation in children using TCR repertoire profiling.

Libraries were built with PCR. The listed sequencing device is Illumina HiSeq 2500. TCR libraries were prepared with molecular barcoding, using unique molecular identifiers to normalize TCRbeta repertoire quantification. The raw public data were reprocessed by TCRdb itself: fastp quality trimming at Q25, MiXCR clonotype calling, in-frame beta chains only. One record per CDR3 amino acid sequence lists the most common genes and DNA. This sample is represented by 60,000 to 80,000 distinct CDR3 sequences; approximately 7.4% of them were singletons. The top ten clones comprise around 2.4% of the sample. This clonotype was recorded many times. Its antigen has not been determined. No much larger clone is present one base from it, and per-base qualities are unavailable. Here the sequenced sample was PBMCs from the stem cell graft donor, taken from the stem cell graft. The sequence derives from a human donor who donated a stem cell graft to a child with acute lymphoblastic leukemia.

The CDR3 in this case is CASSQTGYEQYF. The nucleotide sequence reads TGTGCCAGCAGCCAAACAGGGTACGAGCAGTACTTC. The chain was built from TRBV7-9 and TRBJ2-7, and the D gene may be TRBD1, 6 bases matching. V sheds 5 bases and J sheds 4 bases, leaving 9 bases between their ends. The CDR3, from cysteine to phenylalanine, totals 12 residues. Only the CDR3 DNA stays, 36 bases, in frame from base 1. CDR1 and CDR2 (SEHNR, FQNEAQ) derive from the germline V gene (reference sequence). The full variable domain, with segments outside the CDR3 supplied by the reference TRBV7-9 and TRBJ2-7 proteins, appears as DTGVSQNPRHKITKRGQNVTFRCDPISEHNRLYWYRQTLGQGPEFLTYFQNEAQLEKSRLLSDRFSAERPKGSFSTLEIQRTEQGDSAMYLCASSQTGYEQYFGPGTRLTVT.